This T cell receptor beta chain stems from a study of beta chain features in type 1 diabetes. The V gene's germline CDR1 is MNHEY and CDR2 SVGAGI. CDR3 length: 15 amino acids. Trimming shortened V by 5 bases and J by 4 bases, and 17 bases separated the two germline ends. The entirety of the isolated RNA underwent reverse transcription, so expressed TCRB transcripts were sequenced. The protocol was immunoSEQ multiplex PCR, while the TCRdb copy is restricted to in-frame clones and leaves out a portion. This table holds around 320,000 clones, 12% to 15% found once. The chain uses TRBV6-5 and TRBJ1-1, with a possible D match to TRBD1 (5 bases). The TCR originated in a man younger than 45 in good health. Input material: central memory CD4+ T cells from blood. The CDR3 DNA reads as TGTGCCAGCAGTCTGAACGATGTTGGGGCCACTGAAGCTTTCTTT. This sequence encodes CASSLNDVGATEAFF.